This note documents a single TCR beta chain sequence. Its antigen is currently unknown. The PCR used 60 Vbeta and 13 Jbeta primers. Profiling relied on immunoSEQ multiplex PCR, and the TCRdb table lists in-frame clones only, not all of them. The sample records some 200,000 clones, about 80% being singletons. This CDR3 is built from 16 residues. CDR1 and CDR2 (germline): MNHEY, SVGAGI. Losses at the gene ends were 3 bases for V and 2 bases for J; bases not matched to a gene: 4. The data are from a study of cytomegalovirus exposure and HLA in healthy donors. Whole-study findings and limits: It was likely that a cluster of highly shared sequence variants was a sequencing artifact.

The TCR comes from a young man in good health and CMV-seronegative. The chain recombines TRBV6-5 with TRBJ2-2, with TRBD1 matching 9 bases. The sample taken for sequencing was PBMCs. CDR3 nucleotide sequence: TGTGCCAGCAGTTATTGGGACAGGGTAAACACCGGGGAGCTGTTTTTT. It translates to CASSYWDRVNTGELFF.